These T cell receptor beta chains were read from a single sample in a study of blood T cell repertoires in COVID-19. The protocol was immunoSEQ multiplex PCR, while the TCRdb copy is restricted to in-frame clones and leaves out a portion. The sample has tens of thousands of clones, 86% seen once; the top ten hold 25% to 30%. Sequenced input: peripheral blood. These receptors were taken from a man between 50 and 59 years old with active or convalescent COVID-19. The CDR3 runs from the conserved cysteine through the conserved F or W. Each record gives: V gene, clone size, D gene, J gene, CDR3 length, CDR3 protein, CDR3 DNA. The D gene is left open where the match is weak. Expanded clones get a size class; other rows say once, few or many, or leave the size out.

>TRBV30|few|TRBD1|TRBJ1-2|13
CAWRKGGLYGYTF
TGTGCCTGGAGAAAAGGGGGCCTCTATGGCTACACCTTC
>TRBV29-1|-|TRBD1|TRBJ1-5|13
CSVGTGVEQPQHF
TGCAGCGTGGGGACAGGGGTAGAGCAGCCCCAGCATTTT
>TRBV28|once|TRBD1|TRBJ2-7|15
CASSSPGQGAHEQYF
TGTGCCAGCAGTTCACCGGGACAGGGGGCCCACGAGCAGTACTTC
>TRBV6-4|few|-|TRBJ2-1|12
CASSDQVTEQFF
TGTGCCAGCAGTGACCAGGTAACTGAGCAGTTCTTC
>TRBV5-1|once|TRBD1|TRBJ2-3|16
CASSRTGVTSTDTQYF
TGCGCCAGCAGCCGGACAGGAGTCACTAGCACAGATACGCAGTATTTT
>TRBV24-1|-|-|TRBJ2-7|15
CATSDPRDRSYEQYF
TGTGCCACCAGTGATCCGCGGGACAGATCCTACGAGCAGTACTTC
>TRBV19|-|-|TRBJ1-1|17
CASSPFQGPDRNTEAFF
TGTGCCAGTAGCCCGTTCCAGGGGCCCGACAGGAACACTGAAGCTTTCTTT
>TRBV18|-|TRBD2|TRBJ2-1|16
CASSPPRTSGNNEQFF
TGTGCCAGCTCACCGCCTAGGACTAGCGGAAACAATGAGCAGTTCTTC
>TRBV29-1|once|-|TRBJ2-5|13
CSVEGLLAETQYF
TGCAGCGTTGAAGGGCTACTAGCAGAGACCCAGTACTTC
>TRBV5-1|-|TRBD2|TRBJ2-1|14
CASSSTSGDNEQFF
TGCGCCAGCAGCTCTACTAGCGGAGACAATGAGCAGTTCTTC
>TRBV3-1/TRBV3-2|-|-|TRBJ1-2|15
CASSQDYRVQYGYTF
TGTGCCAGCAGCCAAGATTACAGGGTGCAGTATGGCTACACCTTC
>TRBV6-4|-|TRBD1|TRBJ2-3|14
CASSGQGFTDTQYF
TGTGCCAGCAGCGGACAGGGGTTCACAGATACGCAGTATTTT
>TRBV5-6|-|-|TRBJ1-5|14
CASGEYDGNQPQHF
TGTGCCAGCGGGGAGTACGATGGCAATCAGCCCCAGCATTTT
>TRBV6-2/TRBV6-3|-|-|TRBJ2-2|16
CASSTDRDNGKGELFF
TGTGCCAGCAGCACTGACCGGGACAATGGGAAGGGGGAGCTGTTTTTT
>TRBV10-1|-|-|TRBJ1-1|15
CASSESTRGDTEAFF
TGCGCCAGCAGTGAGTCCACCAGGGGAGACACTGAAGCTTTCTTT
>TRBV6-5|-|TRBD1|TRBJ2-1|15
CASSMGQGDYNEQFF
TGTGCCAGCAGCATGGGACAGGGGGACTACAATGAGCAGTTCTTC
>TRBV5-1|-|TRBD1|TRBJ1-2|16
CASSLARGRNNYGYTF
TGCGCCAGCAGCTTGGCCAGGGGGCGGAACAACTATGGCTACACCTTC
>TRBV6-5|-|TRBD1|TRBJ2-1|15
CASSSGTGVTNEQFF
TGTGCCAGCAGTTCCGGGACAGGGGTTACTAATGAGCAGTTCTTC
>TRBV15|-|-|TRBJ2-3|16
CATSRGRGVGTDTQYF
TGTGCCACCAGCAGAGGGCGGGGTGTTGGCACAGATACGCAGTATTTT
>TRBV7-2|-|TRBD1|TRBJ1-1|15
CASSAPAGDRESAFF
TGTGCCAGCAGCGCCCCGGCCGGCGACAGGGAGTCGGCTTTCTTT
>TRBV24-1|-|TRBD2|TRBJ2-1|18
CATSDLGNRGRGYNEQFF
TGTGCCACCAGTGATTTGGGGAATCGCGGGAGGGGGTACAATGAGCAGTTCTTC
>TRBV19|-|TRBD2|TRBJ2-1|15
CASSPARTSGGASFF
TGTGCCAGTAGTCCCGCCCGGACTAGCGGGGGGGCGTCATTCTTC
>TRBV6-5|-|-|TRBJ2-7|12
CASSLQGYEQYF
TGTGCCAGCAGCCTACAGGGCTACGAGCAGTACTTC
>TRBV9|-|-|TRBJ2-2|18
CASSAPPLGTSNTGELFF
TGTGCCAGCAGCGCGCCCCCCCTCGGGACATCGAACACCGGGGAGCTGTTTTTT